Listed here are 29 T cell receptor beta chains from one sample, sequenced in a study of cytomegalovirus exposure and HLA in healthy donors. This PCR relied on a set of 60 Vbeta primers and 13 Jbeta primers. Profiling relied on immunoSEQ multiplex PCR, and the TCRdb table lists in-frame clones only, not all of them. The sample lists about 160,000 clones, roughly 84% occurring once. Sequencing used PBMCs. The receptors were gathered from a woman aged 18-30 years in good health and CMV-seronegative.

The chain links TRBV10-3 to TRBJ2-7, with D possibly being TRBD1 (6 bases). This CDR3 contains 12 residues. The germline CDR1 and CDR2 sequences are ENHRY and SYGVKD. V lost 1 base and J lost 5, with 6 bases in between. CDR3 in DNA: TGTGCCATCAGTGAGTACAGGGACGAGCAGTACTTC. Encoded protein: CAISEYRDEQYF.

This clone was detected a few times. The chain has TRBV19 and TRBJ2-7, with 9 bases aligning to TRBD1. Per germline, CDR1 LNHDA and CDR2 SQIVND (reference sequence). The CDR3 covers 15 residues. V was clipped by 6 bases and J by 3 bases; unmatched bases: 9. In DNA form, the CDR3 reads TGTGCCAGTAGCCGCCCGGGACAGGGTTTCTACGAGCAGTACTTC. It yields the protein CASSRPGQGFYEQYF.

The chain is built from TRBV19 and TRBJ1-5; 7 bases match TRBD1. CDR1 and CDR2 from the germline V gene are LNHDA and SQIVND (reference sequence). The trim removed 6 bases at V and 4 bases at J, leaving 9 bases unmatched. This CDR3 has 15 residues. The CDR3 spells CASRDRLIGNQPQHF. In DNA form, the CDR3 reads TGTGCCAGTAGGGACAGGCTCATTGGGAATCAGCCCCAGCATTTT.

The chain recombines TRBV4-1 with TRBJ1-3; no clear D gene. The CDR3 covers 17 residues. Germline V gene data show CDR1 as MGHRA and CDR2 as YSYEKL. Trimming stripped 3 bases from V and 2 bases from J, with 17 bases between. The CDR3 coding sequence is TGCGCCAGCAGCCAGGGAGGTGCAGGAACGGCTGGAAACACCATATATTTT. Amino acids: CASSQGGAGTAGNTIYF.

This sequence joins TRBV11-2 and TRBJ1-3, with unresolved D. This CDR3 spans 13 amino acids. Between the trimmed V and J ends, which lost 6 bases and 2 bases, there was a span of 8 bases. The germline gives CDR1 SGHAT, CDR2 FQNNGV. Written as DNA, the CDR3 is TGTGCCAGCAGGGTCCCGGCTGGAAACACCATATATTTT. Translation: CASRVPAGNTIYF.

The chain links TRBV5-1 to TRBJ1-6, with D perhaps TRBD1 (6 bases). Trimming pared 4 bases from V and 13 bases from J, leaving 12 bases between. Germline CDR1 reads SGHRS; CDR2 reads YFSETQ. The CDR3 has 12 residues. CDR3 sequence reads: CASSTNRAPLHF. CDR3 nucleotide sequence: TGCGCCAGCAGCACGAACAGGGCTCCCCTCCACTTT. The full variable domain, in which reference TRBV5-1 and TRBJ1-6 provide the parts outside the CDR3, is KAGVTQTPRYLIKTRGQQVTLSCSPISGHRSVSWYQQTPGQGLQFLFEYFSETQRNKGNFPGRFSGRQFSNSRSEMNVSTLELGDSALYLCASSTNRAPLHFGNGTRLTVT.

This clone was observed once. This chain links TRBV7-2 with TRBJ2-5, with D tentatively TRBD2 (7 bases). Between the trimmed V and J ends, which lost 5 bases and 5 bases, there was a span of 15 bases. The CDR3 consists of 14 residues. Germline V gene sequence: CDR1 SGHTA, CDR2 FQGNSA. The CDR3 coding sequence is TGTGCCAGCAGCCCCCTGGGAGGGGGGGAGACCCAGTACTTC. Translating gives CASSPLGGGETQYF.

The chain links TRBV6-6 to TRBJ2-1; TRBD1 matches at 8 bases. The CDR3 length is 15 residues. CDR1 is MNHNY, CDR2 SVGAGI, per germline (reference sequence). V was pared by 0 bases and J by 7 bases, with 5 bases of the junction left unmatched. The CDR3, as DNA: TGTGCCAGCAGTTACTCGGGGGACAGGTTAAATGAGCAGTTCTTC. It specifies CASSYSGDRLNEQFF.

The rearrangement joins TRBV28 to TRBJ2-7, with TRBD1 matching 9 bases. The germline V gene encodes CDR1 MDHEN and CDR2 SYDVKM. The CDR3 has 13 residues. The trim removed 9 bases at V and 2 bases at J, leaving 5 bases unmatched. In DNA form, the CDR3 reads TGTGCCAGTGCCGGGACAGGGACCTACGAGCAGTACTTC. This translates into CASAGTGTYEQYF.

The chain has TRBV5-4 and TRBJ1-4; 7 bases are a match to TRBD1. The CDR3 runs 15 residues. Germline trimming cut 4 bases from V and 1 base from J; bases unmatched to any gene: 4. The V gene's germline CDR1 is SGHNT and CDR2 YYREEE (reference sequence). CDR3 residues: CASSRRDRTNEKLFF. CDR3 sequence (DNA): TGTGCCAGCAGCCGCCGGGACAGAACTAATGAAAAACTGTTTTTT. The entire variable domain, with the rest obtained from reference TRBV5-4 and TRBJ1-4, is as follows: ETGVTQSPTHLIKTRGQQVTLRCSSQSGHNTVSWYQQALGQGPQFIFQYYREEENGRGNFPPRFSGLQFPNYSSELNVNALELDDSALYLCASSRRDRTNEKLFFGSGTQLSVL.

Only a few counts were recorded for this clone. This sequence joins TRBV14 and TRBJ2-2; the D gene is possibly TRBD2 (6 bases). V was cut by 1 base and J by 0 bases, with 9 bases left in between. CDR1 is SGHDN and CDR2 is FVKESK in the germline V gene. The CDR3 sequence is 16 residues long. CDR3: CASSQVTSPNTGELFF. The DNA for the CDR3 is TGTGCCAGCAGCCAAGTAACTAGCCCGAACACCGGGGAGCTGTTTTTT.

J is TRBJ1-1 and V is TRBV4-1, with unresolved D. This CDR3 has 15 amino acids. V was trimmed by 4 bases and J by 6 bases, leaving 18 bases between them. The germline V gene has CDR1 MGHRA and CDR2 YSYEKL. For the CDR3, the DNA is TGCGCCAGCAGCCTGAGGCAGACCCAATTCTCTGAAGCTTTCTTT. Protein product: CASSLRQTQFSEAFF.

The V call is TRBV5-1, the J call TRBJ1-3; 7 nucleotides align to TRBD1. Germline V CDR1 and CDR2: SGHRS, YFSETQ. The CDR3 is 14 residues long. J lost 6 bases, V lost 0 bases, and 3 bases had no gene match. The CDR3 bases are TGCGCCAGCAGCTTGGGGACAGGACAAAACACCATATATTTT. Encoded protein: CASSLGTGQNTIYF.

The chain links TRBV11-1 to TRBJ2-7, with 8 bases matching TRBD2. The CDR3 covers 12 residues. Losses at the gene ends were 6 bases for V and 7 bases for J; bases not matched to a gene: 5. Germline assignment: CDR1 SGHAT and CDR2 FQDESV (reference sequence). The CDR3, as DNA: TGTGCCAGCAGACAACCGGGGGGGGAGCAGTACTTC. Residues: CASRQPGGEQYF.

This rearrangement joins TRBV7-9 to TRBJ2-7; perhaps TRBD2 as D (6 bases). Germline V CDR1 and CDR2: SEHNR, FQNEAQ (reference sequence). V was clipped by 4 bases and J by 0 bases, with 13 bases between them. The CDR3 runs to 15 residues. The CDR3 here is CASSSAGSLSYEQYF. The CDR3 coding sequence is TGTGCCAGCAGCTCGGCCGGGAGCCTCTCCTACGAGCAGTACTTC. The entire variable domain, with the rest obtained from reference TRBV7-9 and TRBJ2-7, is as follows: DTGVSQNPRHKITKRGQNVTFRCDPISEHNRLYWYRQTLGQGPEFLTYFQNEAQLEKSRLLSDRFSAERPKGSFSTLEIQRTEQGDSAMYLCASSSAGSLSYEQYFGPGTRLTVT.

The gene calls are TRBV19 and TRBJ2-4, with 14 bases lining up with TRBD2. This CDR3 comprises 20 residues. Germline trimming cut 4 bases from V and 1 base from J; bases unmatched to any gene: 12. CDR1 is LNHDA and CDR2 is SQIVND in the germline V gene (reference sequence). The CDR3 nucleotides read TGTGCCAGTAGTACAGGGGCGACTAGCGGGGGGGCGGGGGCCAAAAACATTCAGTACTTC. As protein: CASSTGATSGGAGAKNIQYF.

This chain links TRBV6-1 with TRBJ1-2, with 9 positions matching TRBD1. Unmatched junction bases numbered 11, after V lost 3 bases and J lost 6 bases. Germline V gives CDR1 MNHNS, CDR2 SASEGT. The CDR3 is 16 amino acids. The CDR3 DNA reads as TGTGCCAGCAGTGAGGGTCACAGGGGGCGTAAGGATGGCTACACCTTC. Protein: CASSEGHRGRKDGYTF.

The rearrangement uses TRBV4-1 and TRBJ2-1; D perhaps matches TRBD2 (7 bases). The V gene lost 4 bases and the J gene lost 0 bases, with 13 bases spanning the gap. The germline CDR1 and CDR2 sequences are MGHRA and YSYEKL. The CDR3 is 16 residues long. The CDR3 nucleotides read TGCGCCAGCAGCCTTGGGGGGGGCGCCTCCTACAATGAGCAGTTCTTC. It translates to CASSLGGGASYNEQFF.

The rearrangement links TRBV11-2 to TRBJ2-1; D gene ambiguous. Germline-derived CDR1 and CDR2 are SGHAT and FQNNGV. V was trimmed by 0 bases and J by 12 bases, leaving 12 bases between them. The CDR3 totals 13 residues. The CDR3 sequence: CASSLEFGHGQFF. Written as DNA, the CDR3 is TGTGCCAGCAGCTTAGAATTTGGCCATGGGCAGTTCTTC.

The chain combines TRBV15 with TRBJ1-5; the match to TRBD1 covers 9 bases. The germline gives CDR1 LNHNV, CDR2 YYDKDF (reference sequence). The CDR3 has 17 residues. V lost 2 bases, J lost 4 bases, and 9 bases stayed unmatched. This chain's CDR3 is CATSRPGTGKANQPQHF. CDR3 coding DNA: TGTGCCACCAGCAGACCTGGGACAGGGAAAGCGAATCAGCCCCAGCATTTT.

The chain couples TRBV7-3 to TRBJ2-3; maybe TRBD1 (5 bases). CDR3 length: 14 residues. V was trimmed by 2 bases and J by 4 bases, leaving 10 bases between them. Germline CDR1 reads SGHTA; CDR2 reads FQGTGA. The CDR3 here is CASSLSGRADTQYF. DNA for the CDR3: TGTGCCAGCAGCTTATCGGGCAGGGCAGATACGCAGTATTTT.

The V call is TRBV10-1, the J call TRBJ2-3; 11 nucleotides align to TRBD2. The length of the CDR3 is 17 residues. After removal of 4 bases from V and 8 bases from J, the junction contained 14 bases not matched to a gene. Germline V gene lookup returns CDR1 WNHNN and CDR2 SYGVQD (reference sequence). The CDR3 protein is CASSATSGGFPSSTQYF. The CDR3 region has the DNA TGCGCCAGCAGTGCCACTAGCGGGGGCTTTCCTTCAAGTACGCAGTATTTT.

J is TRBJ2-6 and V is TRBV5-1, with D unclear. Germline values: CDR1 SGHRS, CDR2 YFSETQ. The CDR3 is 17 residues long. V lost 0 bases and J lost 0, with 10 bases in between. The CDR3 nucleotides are TGCGCCAGCAGCTTGGTTGGCAGAAGCTCTGGGGCCAACGTCCTGACTTTC. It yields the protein CASSLVGRSSGANVLTF.

This CDR3 reads CASSLDGNNSPLHF. The CDR3 region has the DNA TGCGCCAGCAGCTTGGATGGCAACAATTCACCCCTCCACTTT. This sequence joins TRBV5-1 and TRBJ1-6; D remains unclear. Between the trimmed V and J ends, which lost 0 bases and 7 bases, there was a span of 8 bases. The CDR3 is 14 amino acids. Germline assignment: CDR1 SGHRS and CDR2 YFSETQ.

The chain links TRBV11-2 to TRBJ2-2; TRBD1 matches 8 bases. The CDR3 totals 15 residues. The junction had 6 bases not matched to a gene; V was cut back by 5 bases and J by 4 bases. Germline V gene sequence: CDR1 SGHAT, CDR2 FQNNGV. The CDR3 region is CASSLRDRSTGELFF. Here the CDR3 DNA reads TGTGCCAGCAGCCTCCGGGACAGGAGCACCGGGGAGCTGTTTTTT.

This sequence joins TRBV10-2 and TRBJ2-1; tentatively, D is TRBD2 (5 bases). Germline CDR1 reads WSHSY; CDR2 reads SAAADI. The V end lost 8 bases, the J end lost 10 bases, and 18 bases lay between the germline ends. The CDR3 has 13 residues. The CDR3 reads CASGWLGSIEQFF. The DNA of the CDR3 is TGCGCCAGCGGGTGGCTAGGGAGCATCGAGCAGTTCTTC.

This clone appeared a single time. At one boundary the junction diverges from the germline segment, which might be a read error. The CDR3 loop is CASSFDRTGGQGYAF. The CDR3 DNA reads TGTGCCAGCAGTTTTGACAGGACAGGGGGCCAAGGCTACGCCTTC. V gene TRBV27 combines with J gene TRBJ1-2, with TRBD1 matching over 11 bases. CDR1 MNHEY and CDR2 SMNVEV come from the germline V gene (reference sequence). This CDR3 spans 15 amino acids.

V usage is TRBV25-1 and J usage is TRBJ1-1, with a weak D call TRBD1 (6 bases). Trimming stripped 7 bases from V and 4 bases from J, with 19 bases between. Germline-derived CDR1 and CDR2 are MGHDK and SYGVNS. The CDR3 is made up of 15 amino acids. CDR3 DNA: TGTGCCAGCATGCGAGGGGGGGGATCCAGCACTGAAGCTTTCTTT. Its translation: CASMRGGGSSTEAFF.

The CDR3, as DNA: TGTGCCAGCAGTGCGGGACAGGTGAACACCGGGGAGCTGTTTTTT. This codes for CASSAGQVNTGELFF. The chain has TRBV2 and TRBJ2-2; 8 bases match TRBD1. The V gene end was trimmed by 4 bases and the J gene end by 1 base; junction bases not matched to a gene: 2. The CDR3 covers 15 residues. Germline lookup yields CDR1 SNHLY and CDR2 FYNNEI.